This record covers a single T cell receptor beta chain. Its antigen specificity is not known. No base qualities exist here, and no much larger clone lies one base off it. The sample comes from a study of T cell changes during pregnancy in multiple sclerosis (dated by TCRdb to the late 2010s). Context from the whole study: The study examined how the T cell repertoire changed over the course of pregnancy in women with multiple sclerosis.

CDR1 and CDR2 are drawn from the germline V gene (reference sequence): SEHNR, FQNEAQ. The cysteine opens and the phenylalanine closes a CDR3 of 14 amino acids. Kept here is only the CDR3 DNA, which spans 42 bases and is read in frame from base 1. The junction shows trimming of 5 bases on V and 4 bases on J, and the gene matches do not reach 7 bases of it. Libraries were made using the immunoSEQ multiplex PCR assay. TCRdb holds this immuneACCESS table with in-frame rearrangements only. Some clones are missing; in checked studies, unresolved V genes explain under half, and the rest has no known cause. The sample table shows 55,000 to 65,000 clones, and roughly 93% are seen once. Under 2% of the sample is taken by the ten largest.

Sequenced here: peripheral blood, sampled after pregnancy. The TCR comes from a female donor with multiple sclerosis, enrolled in a pregnancy study. The chain uses TRBV7-9 and TRBJ1-2, and TRBD1 matches 7 of the central bases. The encoded CDR3 is CASSPGTDLYGYTF. The sequenced DNA is TGTGCCAGCAGCCCCGGGACAGATCTCTATGGCTACACCTTC.